This TCR beta chain was retrieved from a study of shared clonotypes between healthy human individuals. Method: immunoSEQ multiplex PCR; TCRdb's copy keeps in-frame clones and lacks some. The sample includes roughly 2,500,000 clones, roughly 93% of them seen just once. Donors, healthy HIV-negative adults, lacked recent acute infections or vaccinations. The sequence derives from a man aged 18 to 29 in good health. Some clones in this sample may be carry-over from other donors' samples. The sample was naive CD4+ T cells from PBMCs. Subset given: CD45RA+ positively selected.

The CDR3: CASSPMTDRGSGELFF. DNA of the CDR3: TGTGCCAGCAGCCCGATGACGGACAGGGGAAGCGGGGAGCTGTTTTTT. This sequence joins TRBV7-3 and TRBJ2-2, with 9 bases fitting TRBD1. The V and J ends lost 5 bases and 7 bases, in that order; junction bases with no gene match: 11. The CDR3 is made up of 16 amino acids. Per the germline V gene, CDR1 is SGHTA and CDR2 is FQGTGA.